These T cell receptor beta chains were read from a single sample in a study of control samples from healthy donors and cancer patients. Only in-frame clones appear in the TCRdb table, and some are missing; sequencing was by immunoSEQ multiplex PCR. Among about 130,000 clones listed, roughly 90% were seen once. The material sequenced was blood. These receptors came from a man aged 18 to 30 in good health. The CDR3 runs from the conserved cysteine through the conserved F or W. A D gene is named only where the DNA matches it firmly. Clone size is not always given. Where it is, it says once, few, many or a class for expanded clones.

>-|-|TRBV7-3|TRBJ2-6
TGTGCCAGCAGCTTAGGGGGTTCCAGCTCTGGGGCCAACGTCCTGACTTTC
CASSLGGSSSGANVLTF
>-|-|TRBV23-1|TRBJ2-1
TGCGCCAGCAGTCGTTCAAGGGCCAGCTCCTACAATGAGCAGTTCTTC
CASSRSRASSYNEQFF
>-|-|TRBV15|TRBJ1-5
TGTGCCACCAGCAGAGACCGGGGAGCGGAGCCCCAGCATTTT
CATSRDRGAEPQHF
>-|-|TRBV2|TRBJ2-1
TGTGCCAGCATGGGCCGCTCCTACAATGAGCAGTTCTTC
CASMGRSYNEQFF
>-|-|TRBV5-5|TRBJ2-5
TGTGCCAGCAGCTTCCGCCTCGGGACCGGAGAGACCCAGTACTTC
CASSFRLGTGETQYF
>-|-|TRBV4-1|TRBJ2-3
TGCGCCAGCAGCCAGCTAGACGGGGGGCTGGTTGCCACAGATACGCAGTATTTT
CASSQLDGGLVATDTQYF
>-|TRBD1|TRBV5-5|TRBJ1-4
TGTGCCAGCAGCTCGTCCGGGACAGGGGCTGTTGAAAAACTGTTTTTT
CASSSSGTGAVEKLFF
>-|TRBD1|TRBV2|TRBJ2-3
TGTGCCAGCAGAGCCACAGGGGCGGGAGATACGCAGTATTTT
CASRATGAGDTQYF
>-|-|TRBV27|TRBJ2-2
TGTGCCAGCAGTTACGGACATCACACCGGGGAGCTGTTTTTT
CASSYGHHTGELFF
>-|TRBD1|TRBV3-1/TRBV3-2|TRBJ2-1
TGTGCCAGCAGCCATCGGGGACAGGGAGTGGACAATGAGCAGTTCTTC
CASSHRGQGVDNEQFF
>-|-|TRBV11-2|TRBJ2-1
TGTGCCAGCAGCCCCGGGACGGGACCCTACAATGAGCAGTTCTTC
CASSPGTGPYNEQFF
>-|TRBD2|TRBV10-3|TRBJ2-3
TGTGCCATCGGACTAGCGGGGAACACAGATACGCAGTATTTT
CAIGLAGNTDTQYF
>-|-|TRBV7-9|TRBJ1-2
TGTGCCAGCTCCGGCCGGTTCTATGGCTACACCTTC
CASSGRFYGYTF
>-|-|TRBV27|TRBJ1-1
TGTGCCAGCAGTTTACGCCGATTGGACACTGAAGCTTTCTTT
CASSLRRLDTEAFF
>-|-|TRBV5-6|TRBJ2-7
TGTGCCAGCAGCTTGGGCCAGGCAACCTACGAGCAGTACTTC
CASSLGQATYEQYF
>-|-|TRBV20-1|TRBJ1-2
TGCAGTGCTAGTAAAGCGGCAGGTCACAACTATGGCTACACCTTC
CSASKAAGHNYGYTF
>few|TRBD1|TRBV9|TRBJ1-3
TGTGCCAGCAGCGTAGCCAGGGACAGGGAGACTGGAAACACCATATATTTT
CASSVARDRETGNTIYF
>-|TRBD1|TRBV27|TRBJ1-2
TGTGCCAGCAGTCGGGACAGGGCTGGGGGCTACACCTTC
CASSRDRAGGYTF
>-|TRBD2|TRBV23-1|TRBJ2-7
TGCGCCAGCAGTCAACTCGGGACTAGCGGGGGGGCCTGCTACGAGCAGTACTTC
CASSQLGTSGGACYEQYF
>-|-|TRBV19|TRBJ2-5
TGTGCCAGTAGTATTTACACCCAAGAGACCCAGTACTTC
CASSIYTQETQYF
>-|-|TRBV12-5|TRBJ1-1
TGTGCTAGTGGTTTGAGTTGGACATTGGACCAAAACACTGAAGCTTTCTTT
CASGLSWTLDQNTEAFF
>few|-|TRBV5-1|TRBJ2-7
TGCGCCAGCAGCTTGGACAGGGCCTACGAGCAGTACTTC
CASSLDRAYEQYF
>-|TRBD1|TRBV7-9|TRBJ2-7
TGTGCCAGCAGCTTAGCCAGGACAGGGGAAGACGAGCAGTACTTC
CASSLARTGEDEQYF
>-|-|TRBV18|TRBJ1-5
TGTGCCAGCTCACCAGATTATAGCAATCAGCCCCAGCATTTT
CASSPDYSNQPQHF
>-|TRBD1|TRBV4-1|TRBJ2-7
TGCGCCAGCAGCCATGGGACAGGGACGGGCGAGCAGTACTTC
CASSHGTGTGEQYF
>once|TRBD2|TRBV10-3|TRBJ2-5
TGTGCCATCAGTGCTTTCGCAGGGAGGGAGCGCCAAGAGACCCAGTACTTC
CAISAFAGRERQETQYF
>-|TRBD1|TRBV27|TRBJ1-6
TGTGCCAGCAGGAGAGCAGGGGGAGGAGATAATTCACCCCTCCACTTT
CASRRAGGGDNSPLHF
>-|-|TRBV5-5|TRBJ1-2
TGTGCCAGCAGGACCCAATGGGGCTACACCTTC
CASRTQWGYTF
>-|TRBD1|TRBV11-3|TRBJ2-7
TGTGCCAGCAGCTCCGGGACAGGGGTGAGGGAGCAGTACTTC
CASSSGTGVREQYF
>-|TRBD1|TRBV12-3/TRBV12-4|TRBJ1-6
TGTGCCAGCAGTACTGACAGGGATTCACCCCTCCACTTT
CASSTDRDSPLHF
>-|-|TRBV7-2|TRBJ2-1
TGTGCCAGCAGCTTAGGGGGAAGATCCTACAATGAGCAGTTCTTC
CASSLGGRSYNEQFF
>-|-|TRBV19|TRBJ1-3
TGTGCCAGTAGTATCCGGGGACCCCGAAACACCATATATTTT
CASSIRGPRNTIYF
>-|-|TRBV4-1|TRBJ2-1
TGCGCCAGCAGCCAAGACTCTAGGACAAGCTACAATGAGCAGTTCTTC
CASSQDSRTSYNEQFF
>once|-|TRBV23-1|TRBJ1-5
TGCGCCCGCCGACGGGGGCATAGCAATCAGCCCCAGCATTTT
CARRRGHSNQPQHF
>-|TRBD1|TRBV6-5|TRBJ1-2
TGTGCCAGCAGTAAACAGGGGTCGAGGTATGGCTACACCTTC
CASSKQGSRYGYTF
>-|-|TRBV4-2|TRBJ1-2
TGTGCCAGCAGCCAAGATCCGGCAGGGTCTAGCTATGGCTACACCTTC
CASSQDPAGSSYGYTF
>once|-|TRBV3-1/TRBV3-2|TRBJ1-1
TGTGCCAGCAGCCAGGTTAGATACACTGAAGCTTTCTTT
CASSQVRYTEAFF
>once|-|TRBV7-6|TRBJ1-6
TGTGCCAGCAGCCCATTTACTTCTTCTAGCTCCTATAATTCACCCCTCCACTTT
CASSPFTSSSSYNSPLHF
>-|TRBD1|TRBV27|TRBJ2-1
TGTGCCAGCAGTTCTCACTGGACAGGGGCGTACAATGAGCAGTTCTTC
CASSSHWTGAYNEQFF
>-|TRBD1|TRBV7-6|TRBJ1-1
TGTGCCAGCAGCTTTCGCACAGGGGGCGTCAACACTGAAGCTTTCTTT
CASSFRTGGVNTEAFF
>-|-|TRBV9|TRBJ1-5
TGTGCCAGCAGCGTAGGGGCAGGGGTTAATCAGCCCCAGCATTTT
CASSVGAGVNQPQHF
>-|-|TRBV10-1|TRBJ2-3
TGCGCCAGCAGTGAACAGGCGATTAGCACAGATACGCAGTATTTT
CASSEQAISTDTQYF
>-|-|TRBV10-2|TRBJ2-7
TGCGCCAGCAGTGATGGGCAGGGCAACTCCTACGAGCAGTACTTC
CASSDGQGNSYEQYF
>-|-|TRBV5-1|TRBJ1-2
TGCGCCAGCAGCTTGGAGGGACTGAACTATGGCTACACCTTC
CASSLEGLNYGYTF
>once|-|TRBV7-2|TRBJ1-2
TGTGCCAGCAGCTTAGGAGAGATAAGTCGCTATGGCTACACCTTC
CASSLGEISRYGYTF
>-|TRBD1|TRBV19|TRBJ2-3
TGTGCCAGTACCCAAAGACGACAGGGGGATACGCAGTATTTT
CASTQRRQGDTQYF
>-|TRBD2|TRBV9|TRBJ2-7
TGTGCCAGCAGCGTGGGACTAACCGGCGAGCAGTACTTC
CASSVGLTGEQYF
>-|-|TRBV4-1|TRBJ2-3
TGCGCCAGCAGCCAAGATCAGGTGAAATACACAGATACGCAGTATTTT
CASSQDQVKYTDTQYF
>few|-|TRBV9|TRBJ1-2
TGTGCCAGCAGCGTAGGACCGCAGCGCTACAACTATGGCTACACCTTC
CASSVGPQRYNYGYTF